The 10 T cell receptor beta chains reported below all come from one sample, sequenced in a study of T cells in Graves' hyperthyroidism and ophthalmopathy. There were TCR beta CDR3 regions amplified from RNA transcripts. The TCR CDR3 first-round RT-PCR relied on the HTBI primer set. A single record per CDR3 protein comes from TCRdb applying MiXCR to the multiplex PCR reads. The profile shows 300,000 to 400,000 distinct CDR3 sequences, roughly a fifth of them singletons. Sequencing input: blood. The receptors here all came from a woman between 45 and 65 years old with Graves' hyperthyroidism.

This clonotype was seen more than once but under ten times. V is TRBV6-5 and J is TRBJ1-2, with TRBD1 identical over 7 bases. After removal of 2 bases from V and 8 bases from J, the junction contained 5 bases not matched to a gene. Germline V gene sequence: CDR1 MNHEY, CDR2 SVGAGI. The length of the CDR3 is 13 residues. Written as DNA, the CDR3 is TGTGCCAGCAGTTACATCAGGGGACAGGGCTACACCTTC. It encodes CASSYIRGQGYTF.

This clonotype was recorded many times. The chain combines TRBV28 with TRBJ2-4; 9 nucleotides align to TRBD1. CDR3 length equals 18 residues. V was clipped by 6 bases and J by 0 bases; unmatched bases: 12. Germline V gene lookup returns CDR1 MDHEN and CDR2 SYDVKM. The CDR3 is CASRSLGTGRLAKNIQYF. CDR3 DNA sequence: TGTGCCAGCAGAAGTCTCGGGACAGGGCGCCTAGCCAAAAACATTCAGTACTTC.

Comments on this clonotype: A much larger clonotype is one base distant, so this may be a read error. This chain links TRBV29-1 with TRBJ1-1; D is uncertain. The CDR3 runs to 12 residues. The germline CDR1 and CDR2 sequences are SQVTM and ANQGSEA. Trimming removed 4 bases from V and 3 bases from J, with 9 bases in between. The CDR3 sequence: CSVGIGDTEAFF. The CDR3 DNA sequence: TGCAGCGTTGGAATCGGAGACACTGAAGCTTTCTTT.

This clonotype was seen at least ten times. The chain recombines TRBV12-3 or TRBV12-4 with TRBJ1-2, with 11 bases matching TRBD1. The CDR3 is made up of 16 amino acids. The ends lost 5 bases at V and 5 bases at J; junction bases unmatched: 10. The CDR3 DNA follows: TGTGCCAGCAGTCCCGCCGGGACAGGGGGACTTTATGGCTACACCTTC. Translation gives CASSPAGTGGLYGYTF.

This rearrangement joins TRBV7-3 to TRBJ1-6; D possibly corresponds to TRBD1 (6 bases). The CDR3 runs 17 residues. Trimming removed 6 bases at V and 0 bases at J, with 15 bases between. Germline V gene sequence: CDR1 SGHTA, CDR2 FQGTGA. CDR3 sequence reads: CASRSSGGSSYNSPLHF. CDR3 coding DNA: TGTGCCAGCAGGTCTAGCGGGGGCTCCTCCTATAATTCACCCCTCCACTTT.

The CDR3 DNA follows: TGCGCCAGCAGCCAAGAGCGTAATCTGGCTCGAAACACCATATATTTT. The encoded protein is CASSQERNLARNTIYF. V gene TRBV4-1 combines with J gene TRBJ1-3; D is unresolved. Germline CDR1 and CDR2: MGHRA and YSYEKL. V lost 0 bases and J 5 bases, leaving 14 bases between the germline ends. The length of the CDR3 is 16 residues.

With regard to this clonotype: One base away lies a much larger clone, so this may be a sequencing read error. The gene calls are TRBV20-1 and TRBJ2-1; 13 nucleotides match TRBD2. Germline CDR1 is DFQATT and CDR2 is SNEGSKA (reference sequence). Trimming at V came to 7 bases and at J to 0 bases, leaving 9 bases not matched to a gene. The CDR3 totals 17 residues. The CDR3 spells CSVAGTSGASSYNEQFF. The DNA of the CDR3 is TGCAGTGTCGCCGGGACTAGCGGGGCAAGCTCCTACAATGAGCAGTTCTTC.

This chain joins TRBV20-1 and TRBJ2-7; TRBD2 might be the D (7 bases). Germline CDR1 is DFQATT and CDR2 is SNEGSKA (reference sequence). CDR3 length equals 14 residues. V dropped 0 bases and J dropped 2 bases, with 11 bases sitting between them. DNA for the CDR3: TGCAGTGCTAGAGATGAGGGGGGGACCTACGAGCAGTACTTC. It specifies CSARDEGGTYEQYF.

This clonotype came up many times. The chain employs TRBV20-1 and TRBJ1-2; D is unresolved. The CDR3 loop spans 11 amino acids. The germline gives CDR1 DFQATT, CDR2 SNEGSKA (reference sequence). V lost 2 bases, J lost 3 bases, and 4 bases lay in between. CDR3 residues: CSARSDYGYTF. The CDR3 nucleotides are TGCAGTGCTAGATCAGACTATGGCTACACCTTC.

This clonotype has at least ten counts. The V call is TRBV9, the J call TRBJ2-5, with D perhaps TRBD1 or TRBD2 (5 bases each). The CDR3 spans 14 residues. Trimming shortened V by 4 bases and J by 6 bases, and 16 bases separated the two germline ends. Germline CDR1 is SGDLS and CDR2 is YYNGEE. The CDR3 nucleotides read TGTGCCAGCAGCCCAGAGGGGCCTGGGAAGACCCAGTACTTC. Protein product: CASSPEGPGKTQYF.